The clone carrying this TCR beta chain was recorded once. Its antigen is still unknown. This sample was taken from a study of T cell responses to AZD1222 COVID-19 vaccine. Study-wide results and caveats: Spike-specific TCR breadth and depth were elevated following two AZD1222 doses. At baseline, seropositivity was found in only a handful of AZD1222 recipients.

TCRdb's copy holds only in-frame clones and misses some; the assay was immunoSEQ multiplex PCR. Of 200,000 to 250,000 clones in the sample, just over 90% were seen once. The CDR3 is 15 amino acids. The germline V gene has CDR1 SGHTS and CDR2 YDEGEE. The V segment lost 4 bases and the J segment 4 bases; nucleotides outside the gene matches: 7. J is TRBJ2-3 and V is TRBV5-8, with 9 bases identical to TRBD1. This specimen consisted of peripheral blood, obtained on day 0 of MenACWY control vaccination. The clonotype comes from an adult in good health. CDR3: CASSPQDRGPDTQYF. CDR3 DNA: TGTGCCAGCAGCCCACAGGACAGGGGCCCAGATACGCAGTATTTT.